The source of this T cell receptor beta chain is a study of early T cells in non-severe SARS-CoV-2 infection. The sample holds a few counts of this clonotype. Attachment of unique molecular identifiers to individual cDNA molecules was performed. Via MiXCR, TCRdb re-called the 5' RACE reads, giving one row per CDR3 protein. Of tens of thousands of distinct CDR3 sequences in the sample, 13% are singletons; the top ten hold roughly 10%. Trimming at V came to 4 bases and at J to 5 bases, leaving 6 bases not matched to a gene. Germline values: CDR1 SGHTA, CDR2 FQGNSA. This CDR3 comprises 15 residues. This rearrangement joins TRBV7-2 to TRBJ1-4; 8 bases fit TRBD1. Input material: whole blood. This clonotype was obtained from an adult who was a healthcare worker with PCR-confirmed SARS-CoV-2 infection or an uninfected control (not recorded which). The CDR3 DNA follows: TGTGCCAGCAGCTCTACAGGGGGAGGGAATGAAAAACTGTTTTTT. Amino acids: CASSSTGGGNEKLFF. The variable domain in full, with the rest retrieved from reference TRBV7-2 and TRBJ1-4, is GAGVSQSPSNKVTEKGKDVELRCDPISGHTALYWYRQSLGQGLEFLIYFQGNSAPDKSGLPSDRFSAERTGGSVSTLTIQRTQQEDSAVYLCASSSTGGGNEKLFFGSGTQLSVL.